This T cell receptor beta chain was sequenced for a study of T cells in Graves' hyperthyroidism and ophthalmopathy. Amplification targeted TCR beta CDR3 regions from RNA transcripts. In the first-round RT-PCR of the TCR CDR3, the HTBI primer set was used. TCRdb fed the multiplex PCR reads into MiXCR, producing one record per CDR3 protein. The repertoire holds roughly 800,000 distinct CDR3 sequences, with more than 30% as singletons. Study findings and constraints: Ophthalmopathy could be told apart from stable hyperthyroidism with a 13 V-J model. Blood shared most expanded thyroid clonotypes above 0.001.

This CDR3 has 17 amino acids. Germline V lookup: CDR1 SGHTA, CDR2 FQGTGA. This clonotype was counted only a few times. Its cognate antigen is unknown. One end of the junction is discordant with germline, which a read error may explain. The source of the PBMCs was 9.5 to 10 ml of fresh peripheral blood. The chain links TRBV7-3 to TRBJ2-7, with D unclear. The sequencing input was blood. The sequence was collected from a man between 18 and 35 years old with Graves' hyperthyroidism. The CDR3 bases are TGCGCCAGCAGCCAGTATTCACGAGGCGGAGAGTACTACGAGCAGTACTTC. It codes for CASSQYSRGGEYYEQYF.